Each of the 10 T cell receptor beta chains below was sequenced from the same sample in a study of blood T cell repertoires in COVID-19 (dated by TCRdb to the early 2020s). Preparation of the library involved the immunoSEQ multiplex PCR assay. Imported from immuneACCESS, the table was reduced by TCRdb to in-frame sequences with V and J called. These copies leave out some clones; in studies compared against another copy, an unresolved V gene accounts for under half, and the cause of the remainder is not known. Within this sample are under 450,000 clones, with about 91% of them counted one time only. Of the sample, approximately 1.5% falls within the top ten clones. Input material: peripheral blood. The receptors originated from a woman between 35 and 50 years old with COVID-19, enrolled during active disease.

The V call is TRBV9, the J call TRBJ2-7; weak D call: TRBD2 (5 bases). This CDR3 has 14 amino acids. V was cut by 0 bases and J by 0 bases, with 7 bases left in between. Per germline, CDR1 SGDLS and CDR2 YYNGEE. The CDR3 nucleotides read TGTGCCAGCAGCGTAGCGGCGGGCTCCTACGAGCAGTACTTC. Its protein is CASSVAAGSYEQYF.

The chain recombines TRBV9 with TRBJ1-6, with 8 bases lining up with TRBD1. The J segment lost 9 bases and the V segment lost 0 bases, leaving 5 bases of the junction unmatched. The CDR3 loop spans 15 amino acids. CDR1 is SGDLS, CDR2 YYNGEE, per germline. CDR3 sequence reads: CASSVEQGAGSPLHF. The CDR3, as DNA: TGTGCCAGCAGCGTAGAGCAGGGGGCTGGTTCACCCCTCCACTTT. Using reference TRBV9 and TRBJ1-6 for the parts outside the CDR3, the full variable domain is DSGVTQTPKHLITATGQRVTLRCSPRSGDLSVYWYQQSLDQGLQFLIQYYNGEERAKGNILERFSAQQFPDLHSELNLSSLELGDSALYFCASSVEQGAGSPLHFGNGTRLTVT.

The chain combines TRBV19 with TRBJ2-3, with 7 bases aligning to TRBD1. CDR1 is LNHDA and CDR2 is SQIVND in the germline V gene (reference sequence). V lost 6 bases, J lost 6 bases, and 9 bases stayed unmatched. This CDR3 has 14 amino acids. CDR3: CASRASGGPDTQYF. CDR3 sequence (DNA): TGTGCCAGTAGGGCGTCAGGGGGACCGGATACGCAGTATTTT.

The chain links TRBV5-1 to TRBJ1-4; D is uncertain. Per germline, CDR1 SGHRS and CDR2 YFSETQ. V lost 4 bases, J lost 8 bases, and 15 bases lay in between. CDR3 length: 14 residues. CDR3 protein: CASSRGPPAEKLFF. For the CDR3, the DNA is TGCGCCAGCAGCCGAGGTCCCCCTGCGGAAAAACTGTTTTTT.

The J gene is TRBJ2-3, the V gene TRBV10-3; 10 nucleotides agree with TRBD2. CDR1 is ENHRY and CDR2 is SYGVKD in the germline V gene. This CDR3 spans 16 amino acids. Unmatched junction bases numbered 5, after V lost 1 base and J lost 4 bases. The CDR3 is CAISELSGGAADTQYF. CDR3 nucleotide sequence: TGTGCCATCAGTGAGTTAAGCGGGGGGGCGGCAGATACGCAGTATTTT.

The chain joins TRBV5-1 to TRBJ1-4, with a possible D match to TRBD1 (6 bases). CDR3 length: 13 amino acids. V was trimmed by 0 bases and J by 9 bases, leaving 9 bases between them. Germline V gives CDR1 SGHRS, CDR2 YFSETQ. Here the CDR3 DNA reads TGCGCCAGCAGCTTGGATCAGGGGAAAAAACTGTTTTTT. This translates into CASSLDQGKKLFF.

J is TRBJ1-5 and V is TRBV27; 9 positions agree with TRBD1. V lost 4 bases to trimming and J lost 6 bases; unmatched junction nucleotides: 1. CDR1 and CDR2 (germline): MNHEY, SMNVEV (reference sequence). This CDR3 contains 13 residues. CDR3 in amino acids: CASSWDRVQPQHF. CDR3 sequence (DNA): TGTGCCAGCAGTTGGGACAGGGTTCAGCCCCAGCATTTT.

The J gene is TRBJ1-6, the V gene TRBV7-2; D is undetermined. The length of the CDR3 is 16 residues. Per the germline V gene, CDR1 is SGHTA and CDR2 is FQGNSA. V was clipped by 1 base and J by 10 bases, with 17 bases between them. CDR3 loop: CASSLVSGGRGSPLHF. Written as DNA, the CDR3 is TGTGCCAGCAGCTTAGTTTCGGGAGGGAGAGGATCACCCCTCCACTTT.

The genes are TRBV6-6 and TRBJ2-7, with a weak D call TRBD2 (5 bases). The CDR3 is 14 amino acids. V was shortened by 0 bases and J by 3 bases, with 9 bases between the two germline ends. Per germline, CDR1 MNHNY and CDR2 SVGAGI (reference sequence). CDR3 nucleotides: TGTGCCAGCAGTTACTCCGGGGTGAACTACGAGCAGTACTTC. As protein: CASSYSGVNYEQYF.

This clone was counted once. This sequence joins TRBV11-2 and TRBJ1-2; D remains ambiguous. With 5 bases removed from V and 6 bases from J, the gap between germline ends came to 16 bases. Germline V lookup: CDR1 SGHAT, CDR2 FQNNGV. There are 14 residues in the CDR3. The chain's CDR3 is CASSARVTAHGYTF. The DNA for the CDR3 is TGTGCCAGCAGCGCTCGGGTCACCGCTCATGGCTACACCTTC. The variable domain in full, completed from reference TRBV11-2 and TRBJ1-2, reads EAGVAQSPRYKIIEKRQSVAFWCNPISGHATLYWYQQILGQGPKLLIQFQNNGVVDDSQLPKDRFSAERLKGVDSTLKIQPAKLEDSAVYLCASSARVTAHGYTFGSGTRLTVV.